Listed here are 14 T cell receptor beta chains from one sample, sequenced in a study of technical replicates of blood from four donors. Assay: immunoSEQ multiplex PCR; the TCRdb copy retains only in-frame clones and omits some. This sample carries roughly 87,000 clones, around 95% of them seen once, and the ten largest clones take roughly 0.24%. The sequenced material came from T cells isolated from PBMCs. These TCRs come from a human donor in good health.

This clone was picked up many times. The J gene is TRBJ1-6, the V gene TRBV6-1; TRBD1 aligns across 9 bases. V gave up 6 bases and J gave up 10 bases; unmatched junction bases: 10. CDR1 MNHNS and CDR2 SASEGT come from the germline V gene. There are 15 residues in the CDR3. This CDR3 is CASSDRDRDLSPLHF. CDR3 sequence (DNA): TGTGCCAGCAGCGATAGGGACAGGGATTTATCACCCCTCCACTTT.

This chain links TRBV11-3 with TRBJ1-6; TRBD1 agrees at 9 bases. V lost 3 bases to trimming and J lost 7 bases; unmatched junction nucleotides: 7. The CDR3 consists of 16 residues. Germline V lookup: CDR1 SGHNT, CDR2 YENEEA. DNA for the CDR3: TGTGCCAGCAGCTTCATGTTGGGACAGGGAAATTCACCCCTCCACTTT. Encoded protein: CASSFMLGQGNSPLHF.

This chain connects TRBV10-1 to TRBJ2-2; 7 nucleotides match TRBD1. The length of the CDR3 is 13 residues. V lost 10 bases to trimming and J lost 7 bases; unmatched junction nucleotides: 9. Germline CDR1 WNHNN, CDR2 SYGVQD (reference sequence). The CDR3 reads CATAVRQGGELFF. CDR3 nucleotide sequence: TGCGCCACAGCGGTCCGACAGGGCGGGGAGCTGTTTTTT.

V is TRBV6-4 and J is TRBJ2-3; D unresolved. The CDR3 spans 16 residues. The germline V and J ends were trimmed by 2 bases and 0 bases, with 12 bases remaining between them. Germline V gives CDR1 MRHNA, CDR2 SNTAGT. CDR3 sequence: CASSDTPKTSTDTQYF. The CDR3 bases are TGTGCCAGCAGTGACACCCCTAAGACTAGCACAGATACGCAGTATTTT.

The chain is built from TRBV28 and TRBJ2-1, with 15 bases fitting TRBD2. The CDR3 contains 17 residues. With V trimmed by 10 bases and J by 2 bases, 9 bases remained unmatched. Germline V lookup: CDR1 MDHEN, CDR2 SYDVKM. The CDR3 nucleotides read TGTGCCACCCGGACTAGCGGGAGGGCCAGCCCCTACAATGAGCAGTTCTTC. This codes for CATRTSGRASPYNEQFF.

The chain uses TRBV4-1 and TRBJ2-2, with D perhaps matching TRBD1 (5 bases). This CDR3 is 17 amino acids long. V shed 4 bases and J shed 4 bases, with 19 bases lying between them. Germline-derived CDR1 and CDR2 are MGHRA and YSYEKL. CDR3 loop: CASSPTLRQLSTGELFF. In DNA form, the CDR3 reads TGCGCCAGCAGCCCAACCCTGAGACAGCTGTCCACCGGGGAGCTGTTTTTT.

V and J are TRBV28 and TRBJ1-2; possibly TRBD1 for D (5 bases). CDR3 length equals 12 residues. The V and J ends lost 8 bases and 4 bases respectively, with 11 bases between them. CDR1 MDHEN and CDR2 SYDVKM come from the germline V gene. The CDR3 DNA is TGTGCCAGCGCGGTGGGGGGCTATGGCTACACCTTC. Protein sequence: CASAVGGYGYTF.

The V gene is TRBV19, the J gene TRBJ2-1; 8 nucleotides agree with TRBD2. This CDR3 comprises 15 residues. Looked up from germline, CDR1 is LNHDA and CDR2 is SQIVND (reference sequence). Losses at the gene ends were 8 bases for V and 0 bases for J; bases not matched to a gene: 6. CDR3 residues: CASSLAVGSYNEQFF. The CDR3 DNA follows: TGTGCCAGTTCACTAGCGGTGGGCTCCTACAATGAGCAGTTCTTC. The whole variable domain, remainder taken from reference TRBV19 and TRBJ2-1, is DGGITQSPKYLFRKEGQNVTLSCEQNLNHDAMYWYRQDPGQGLRLIYYSQIVNDFQKGDIAEGYSVSREKKESFPLTVTSAQKNPTAFYLCASSLAVGSYNEQFFGPGTRLTVL.

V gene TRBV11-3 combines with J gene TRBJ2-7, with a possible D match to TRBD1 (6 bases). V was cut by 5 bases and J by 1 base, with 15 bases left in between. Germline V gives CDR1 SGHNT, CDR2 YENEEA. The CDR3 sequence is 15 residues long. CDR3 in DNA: TGTGCCAGCAGCCCCGGGCAGGGGAGTTCCTACGAGCAGTACTTC. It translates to CASSPGQGSSYEQYF.

The CDR3 loop is CASLISVNVYNEQFF. Here the CDR3 DNA reads TGTGCCAGCTTGATTAGCGTCAATGTTTACAATGAGCAGTTCTTC. V gene TRBV6-1 combines with J gene TRBJ2-1; D perhaps matches TRBD2 (5 bases). V lost 8 bases and J lost 4, with 18 bases in between. Looked up from germline, CDR1 is MNHNS and CDR2 is SASEGT. CDR3 length equals 15 residues.

The chain's CDR3 is CASSLAGTTTDTQYF. In DNA, the CDR3 is TGTGCCAGCAGCTTGGCCGGGACTACTACAGATACGCAGTATTTT. The chain employs TRBV5-4 and TRBJ2-3; 7 nucleotides line up with TRBD2. The CDR3 runs to 15 residues. V lost 0 bases to trimming and J lost 3 bases; unmatched junction nucleotides: 4. Germline CDR1 SGHNT, CDR2 YYREEE (reference sequence). The whole variable domain, filled in from reference TRBV5-4 and TRBJ2-3, reads ETGVTQSPTHLIKTRGQQVTLRCSSQSGHNTVSWYQQALGQGPQFIFQYYREEENGRGNFPPRFSGLQFPNYSSELNVNALELDDSALYLCASSLAGTTTDTQYFGPGTRLTVL.

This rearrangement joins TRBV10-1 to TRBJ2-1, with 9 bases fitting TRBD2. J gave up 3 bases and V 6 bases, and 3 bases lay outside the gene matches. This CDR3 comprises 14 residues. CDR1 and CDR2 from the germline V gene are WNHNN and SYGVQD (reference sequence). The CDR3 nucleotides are TGCGCCAGCAGAGCTAGCGGGGTCTACAATGAGCAGTTCTTC. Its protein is CASRASGVYNEQFF.

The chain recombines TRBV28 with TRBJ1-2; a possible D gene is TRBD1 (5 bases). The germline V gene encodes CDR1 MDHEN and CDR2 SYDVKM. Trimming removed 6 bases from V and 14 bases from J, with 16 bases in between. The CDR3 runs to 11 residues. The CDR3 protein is CASRNRQRETF. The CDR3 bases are TGTGCCAGCAGAAACCGACAGCGAGAAACCTTC.

This CDR3 is CASSQAPQGIYNEQFF. DNA for the CDR3: TGCGCCAGCAGCCAAGCCCCCCAGGGGATCTACAATGAGCAGTTCTTC. The genes are TRBV4-1 and TRBJ2-1; tentative D call: TRBD1 (6 bases). The germline gives CDR1 MGHRA, CDR2 YSYEKL. The CDR3 is 16 residues long. Trimming stripped 1 base from V and 3 bases from J, with 13 bases between.